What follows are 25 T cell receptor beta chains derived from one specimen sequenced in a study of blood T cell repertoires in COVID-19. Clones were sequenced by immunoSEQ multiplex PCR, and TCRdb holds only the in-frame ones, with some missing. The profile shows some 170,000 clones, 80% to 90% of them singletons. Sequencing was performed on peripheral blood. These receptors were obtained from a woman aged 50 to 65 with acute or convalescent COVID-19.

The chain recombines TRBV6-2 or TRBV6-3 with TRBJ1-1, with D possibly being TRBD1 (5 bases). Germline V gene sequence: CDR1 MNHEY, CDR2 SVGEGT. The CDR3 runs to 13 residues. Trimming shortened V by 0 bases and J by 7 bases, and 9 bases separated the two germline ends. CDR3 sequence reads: CASSYSGLLEAFF. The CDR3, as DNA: TGTGCCAGCAGTTACTCGGGGCTCCTTGAAGCTTTCTTT.

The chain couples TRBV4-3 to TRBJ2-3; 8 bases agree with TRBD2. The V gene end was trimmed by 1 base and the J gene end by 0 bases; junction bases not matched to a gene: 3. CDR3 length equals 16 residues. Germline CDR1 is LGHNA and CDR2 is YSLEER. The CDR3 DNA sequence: TGCGCCAGCAGCCAAGCTTCGGGAGGGAGCACAGATACGCAGTATTTT. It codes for CASSQASGGSTDTQYF.

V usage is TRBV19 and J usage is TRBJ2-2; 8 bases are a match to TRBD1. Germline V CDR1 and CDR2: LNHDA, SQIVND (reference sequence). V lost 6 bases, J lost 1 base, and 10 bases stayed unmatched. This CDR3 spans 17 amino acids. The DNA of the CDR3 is TGTGCCAGTAGCTCAGACAGGGGCCCCGGGAACACCGGGGAGCTGTTTTTT. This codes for CASSSDRGPGNTGELFF.

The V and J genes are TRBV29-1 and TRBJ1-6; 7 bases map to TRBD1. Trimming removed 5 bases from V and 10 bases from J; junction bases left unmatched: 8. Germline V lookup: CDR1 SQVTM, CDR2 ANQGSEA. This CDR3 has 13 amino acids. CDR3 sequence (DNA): TGCAGCGTTCAGGACAGGTCGTGGTCACCCCTCCACTTT. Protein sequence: CSVQDRSWSPLHF. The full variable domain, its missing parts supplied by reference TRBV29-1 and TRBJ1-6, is SAVISQKPSRDICQRGTSLTIQCQVDSQVTMMFWYRQQPGQSLTLIATANQGSEATYESGFVIDKFPISRPNLTFSTLTVSNMSPEDSSIYLCSVQDRSWSPLHFGNGTRLTVT.

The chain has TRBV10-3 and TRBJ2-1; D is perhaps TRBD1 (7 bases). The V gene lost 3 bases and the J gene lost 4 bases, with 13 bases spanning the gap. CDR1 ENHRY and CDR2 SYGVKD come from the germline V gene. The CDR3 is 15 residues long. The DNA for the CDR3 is TGTGCCATCAGTGATCCAGGGGGACTTTACAATGAGCAGTTCTTC. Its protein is CAISDPGGLYNEQFF.

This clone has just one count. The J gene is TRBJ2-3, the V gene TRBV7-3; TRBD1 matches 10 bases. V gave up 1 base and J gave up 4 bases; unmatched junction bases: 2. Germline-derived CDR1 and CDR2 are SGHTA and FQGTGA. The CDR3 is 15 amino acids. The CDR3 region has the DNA TGTGCCAGCAGCTTAAGAGGGACAGGGGCAGATACGCAGTATTTT. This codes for CASSLRGTGADTQYF.

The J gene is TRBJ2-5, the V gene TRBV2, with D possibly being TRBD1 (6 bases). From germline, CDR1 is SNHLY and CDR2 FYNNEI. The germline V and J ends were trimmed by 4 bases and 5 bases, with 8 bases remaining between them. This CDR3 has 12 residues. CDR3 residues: CASSGTDETQYF. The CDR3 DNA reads TGTGCCAGCAGTGGGACAGATGAGACCCAGTACTTC.

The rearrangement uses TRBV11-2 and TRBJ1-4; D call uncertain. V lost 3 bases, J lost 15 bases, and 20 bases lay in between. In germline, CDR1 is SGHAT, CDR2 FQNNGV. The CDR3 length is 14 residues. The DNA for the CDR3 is TGTGCCAGCAGCTTTAGCCCCTCGGGGTCGTTGGTGTTTTTT. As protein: CASSFSPSGSLVFF.

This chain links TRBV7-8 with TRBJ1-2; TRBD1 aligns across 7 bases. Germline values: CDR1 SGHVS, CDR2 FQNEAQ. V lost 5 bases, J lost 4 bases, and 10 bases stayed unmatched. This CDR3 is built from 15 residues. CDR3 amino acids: CASSTAQGGSYGYTF. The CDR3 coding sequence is TGTGCCAGCAGCACGGCGCAGGGGGGCAGCTATGGCTACACCTTC.

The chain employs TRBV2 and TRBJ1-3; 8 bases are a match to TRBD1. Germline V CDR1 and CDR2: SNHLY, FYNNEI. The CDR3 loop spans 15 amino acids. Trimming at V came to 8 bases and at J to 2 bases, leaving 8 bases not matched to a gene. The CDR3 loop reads CASGNQGAPGNTIYF. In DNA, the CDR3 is TGTGCCAGCGGCAATCAGGGGGCGCCTGGAAACACCATATATTTT.

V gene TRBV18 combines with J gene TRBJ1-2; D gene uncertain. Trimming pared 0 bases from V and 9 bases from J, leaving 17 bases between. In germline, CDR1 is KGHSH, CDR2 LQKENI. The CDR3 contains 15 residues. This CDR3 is CASSPPRGLRESYTF. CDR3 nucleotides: TGTGCCAGCTCACCACCGCGGGGTTTGAGAGAGAGCTACACCTTC.

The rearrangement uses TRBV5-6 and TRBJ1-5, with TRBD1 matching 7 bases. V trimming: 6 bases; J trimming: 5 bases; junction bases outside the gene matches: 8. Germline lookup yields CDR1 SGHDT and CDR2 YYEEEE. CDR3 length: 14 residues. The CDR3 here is CASTPGTEDQPQHF. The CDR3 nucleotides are TGTGCCAGCACCCCCGGGACAGAGGATCAGCCCCAGCATTTT.

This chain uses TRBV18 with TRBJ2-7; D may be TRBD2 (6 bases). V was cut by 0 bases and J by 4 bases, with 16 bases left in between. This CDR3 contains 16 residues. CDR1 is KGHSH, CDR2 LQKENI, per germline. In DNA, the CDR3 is TGTGCCAGCTCACCACCATCTGCGCAGGCGGGGTACGAGCAGTACTTC. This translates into CASSPPSAQAGYEQYF.

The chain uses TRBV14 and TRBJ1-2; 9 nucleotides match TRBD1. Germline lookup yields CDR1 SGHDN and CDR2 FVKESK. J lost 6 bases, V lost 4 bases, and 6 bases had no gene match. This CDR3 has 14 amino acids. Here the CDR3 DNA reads TGTGCCAGCAGCCCATGGGACAGGGTGGATGGCTACACCTTC. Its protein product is CASSPWDRVDGYTF.

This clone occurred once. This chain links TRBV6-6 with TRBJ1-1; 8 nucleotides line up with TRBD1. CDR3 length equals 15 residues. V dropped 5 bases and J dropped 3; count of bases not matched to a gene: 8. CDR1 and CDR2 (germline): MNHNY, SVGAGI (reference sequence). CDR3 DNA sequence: TGTGCCAGCAGTACCGGGACAGGTATACACACTGAAGCTTTCTTT. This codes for CASSTGTGIHTEAFF.

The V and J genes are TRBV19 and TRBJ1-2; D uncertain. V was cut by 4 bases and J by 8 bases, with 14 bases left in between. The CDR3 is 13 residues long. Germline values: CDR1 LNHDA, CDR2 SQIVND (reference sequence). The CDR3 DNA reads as TGTGCCAGTAGTAATATTGGTCGCGAGGGCTACACCTTC. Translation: CASSNIGREGYTF.

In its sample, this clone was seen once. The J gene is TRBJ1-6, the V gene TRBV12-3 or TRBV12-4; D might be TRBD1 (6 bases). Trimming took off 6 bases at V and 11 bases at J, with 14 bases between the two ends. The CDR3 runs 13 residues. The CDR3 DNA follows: TGTGCCAGCAGGTTGACAGGCCTTCCACCCCTCCACTTT. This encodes CASRLTGLPPLHF.

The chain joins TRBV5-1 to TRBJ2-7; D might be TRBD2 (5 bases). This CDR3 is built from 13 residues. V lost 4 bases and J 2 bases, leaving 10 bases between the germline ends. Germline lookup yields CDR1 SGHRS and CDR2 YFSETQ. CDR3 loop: CASSLPGTYEQYF. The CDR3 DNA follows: TGCGCCAGCAGCCTCCCCGGGACCTACGAGCAGTACTTC.

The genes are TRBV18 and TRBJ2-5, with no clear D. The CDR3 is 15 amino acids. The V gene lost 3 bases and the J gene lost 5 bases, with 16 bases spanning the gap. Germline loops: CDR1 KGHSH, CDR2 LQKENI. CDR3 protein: CASSPMGMGSETQYF. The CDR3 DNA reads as TGTGCCAGCTCACCCATGGGTATGGGCTCGGAGACCCAGTACTTC.

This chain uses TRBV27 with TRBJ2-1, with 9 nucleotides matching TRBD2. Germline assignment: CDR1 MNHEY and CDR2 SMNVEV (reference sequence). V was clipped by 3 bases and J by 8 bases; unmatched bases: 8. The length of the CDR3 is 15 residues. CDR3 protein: CASSFPREGRDEQFF. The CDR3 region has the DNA TGTGCCAGCAGTTTTCCGCGGGAGGGCCGGGATGAGCAGTTCTTC.

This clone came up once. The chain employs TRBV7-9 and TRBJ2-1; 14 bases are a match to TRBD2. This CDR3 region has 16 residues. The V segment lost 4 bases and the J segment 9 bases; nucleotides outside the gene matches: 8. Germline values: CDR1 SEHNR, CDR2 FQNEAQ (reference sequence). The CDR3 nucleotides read TGTGCCAGCAGCTCCGAGGGGACTAGCGGGAGCCCTGAGCAGTTCTTC. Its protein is CASSSEGTSGSPEQFF.

The CDR3 protein is CASSQASGGVTEAFF. The DNA of the CDR3 is TGTGCCAGCAGCCAAGCCTCGGGGGGTGTCACTGAAGCTTTCTTT. The V and J genes are TRBV4-2 and TRBJ1-1; tentatively, D is TRBD1 (5 bases). Germline V lookup: CDR1 LGHNA, CDR2 YNFKEQ. This CDR3 region has 15 residues. The ends were cut back, 1 base at V and 4 bases at J, with 13 bases in the middle.

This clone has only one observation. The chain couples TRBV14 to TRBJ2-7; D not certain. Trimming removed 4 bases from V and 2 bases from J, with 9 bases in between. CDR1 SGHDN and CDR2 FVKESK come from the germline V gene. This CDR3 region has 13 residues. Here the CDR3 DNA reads TGTGCCAGCAGCCCAGGTAGTACCTACGAGCAGTACTTC. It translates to CASSPGSTYEQYF.

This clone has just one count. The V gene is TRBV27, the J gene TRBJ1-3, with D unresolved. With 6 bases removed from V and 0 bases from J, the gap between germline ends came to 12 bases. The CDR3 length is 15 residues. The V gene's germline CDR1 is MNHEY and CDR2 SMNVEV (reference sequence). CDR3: CASRTTEYSGNTIYF. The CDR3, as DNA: TGTGCCAGCAGGACGACTGAATACTCTGGAAACACCATATATTTT.

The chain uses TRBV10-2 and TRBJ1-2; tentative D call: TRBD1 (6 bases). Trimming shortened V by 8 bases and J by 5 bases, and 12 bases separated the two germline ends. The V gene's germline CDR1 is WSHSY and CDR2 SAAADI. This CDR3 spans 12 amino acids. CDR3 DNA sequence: TGCGCCAGCCAAGGGACACCTTATGGCTACACCTTC. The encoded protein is CASQGTPYGYTF.